Listed here are 2 T cell receptor beta chains from one sample, sequenced in a study of blood T cell repertoires in COVID-19. The assay was immunoSEQ multiplex PCR, and TCRdb's table has in-frame clones only and misses some. The sample has some 250,000 clones, around 83% seen once; the top ten hold about 9.5%. The sample taken for sequencing was peripheral blood. These receptors originate from a woman of 80 years or more with acute or convalescent COVID-19.

This rearrangement joins TRBV9 to TRBJ2-7; TRBD2 aligns across 8 bases. CDR3 length: 19 amino acids. Germline V lookup: CDR1 SGDLS, CDR2 YYNGEE. Trimming took 4 bases from V and 3 from J; bases not matched to a gene: 21. The CDR3 loop is CASSPDPEGLAGASYEQYF. CDR3 DNA: TGTGCCAGCAGCCCCGACCCCGAAGGTCTAGCGGGCGCTAGCTACGAGCAGTACTTC.

This sequence joins TRBV6-6 and TRBJ1-1; maybe TRBD1 (5 bases). Trimming removed 8 bases at V and 0 bases at J, with 13 bases between. The germline V gene encodes CDR1 MNHNY and CDR2 SVGAGI (reference sequence). The CDR3 length is 14 residues. The CDR3 coding sequence is TGTGCCAGCGTTAAAGCGGGACTGAACACTGAAGCTTTCTTT. Protein sequence: CASVKAGLNTEAFF.